This is a list of T cell receptor beta chains from one sample in a study of T cells in Graves' hyperthyroidism and ophthalmopathy. TCRdb called the multiplex PCR reads again in MiXCR, with one record for every CDR3 protein. The table lists roughly 520,000 distinct CDR3 sequences, approximately 24% of them singletons. Specimen: blood. These receptors all come from a woman aged 25 to 45 with Graves' ophthalmopathy. Each CDR3 is given with its conserved first and last residue. The D gene is left open where the match is weak. Rows may omit the clone size; those that give it use once, few, many or a size class.

J | D | V | size | DNA | CDR3
TRBJ1-1 | - | TRBV2 | many | TGTGCCAGCAGTGAAGGCCGATCGAACACTGAAGCTTTCTTT | CASSEGRSNTEAFF
TRBJ1-1 | - | TRBV5-1 | - | TGCGCCAGCAGCTCCCAGGGGTACAAGTATGATTCCCGAGCGAACACTGAAGCTTTCTTT | CASSSQGYKYDSRANTEAFF
TRBJ2-7 | TRBD1 | TRBV27 | many | TGTGCCAGCAGTTTGGGGGACAGTATCTACGAGCAGTACTTC | CASSLGDSIYEQYF
TRBJ2-7 | TRBD2 | TRBV5-4 | few | TGTGCCAGCAGCTTGGCTAGCGGGAGCACGTACGAGCAGTACTTC | CASSLASGSTYEQYF
TRBJ2-7 | TRBD2 | TRBV19 | - | TGTGCCAGTAGTATCCTCGGGAGGGATGGTTACGAGCAGTACTTC | CASSILGRDGYEQYF
TRBJ1-1 | - | TRBV28 | many | TGTGCCAGCATAGGGGACACTGAAGCTTTCTTT | CASIGDTEAFF
TRBJ1-2 | - | TRBV18 | few | TGTGCCAGCTCACCCCCGGCTCGCGAGCATGGCTACACCTTC | CASSPPAREHGYTF
TRBJ1-5 | - | TRBV24-1 | - | TGTGCCACCAGTGATCCAGGCCAGCCCCAGCATTTT | CATSDPGQPQHF
TRBJ2-7 | - | TRBV11-3 | - | TGTGCCAGCAGCTCTGGACAGATGCGCGAGCAGTACTTC | CASSSGQMREQYF
TRBJ2-5 | - | TRBV5-1 | many | TGCGCCAGCTGCCTGGGCAGGGTTGGGGAAGAGACCCAGTACTTC | CASCLGRVGEETQYF
TRBJ2-6 | - | TRBV28 | - | TGTGCCAGCAGTTTATTTGGTGAGAGCTCTGGGGCCAACGTCCTGACTTTC | CASSLFGESSGANVLTF
TRBJ1-5 | - | TRBV6-2/TRBV6-3 | many | TGTGCCAGCAGGCAACTAAATCAGCCCCAGCATTTT | CASRQLNQPQHF
TRBJ2-7 | - | TRBV7-6 | few | TGTGCCAGCAGCTTAATCCCGGGACTCAAAACCTACGAGCAGTACTTC | CASSLIPGLKTYEQYF
TRBJ1-2 | - | TRBV30 | - | TGTGCCTGGAGGCAGGGAGCCTATGGCTACACCTTC | CAWRQGAYGYTF
TRBJ1-5 | - | TRBV6-2/TRBV6-3 | many | TGTGCCAGCAAATCGTCAGGGGGCAATCAGCCCCAGCATTTT | CASKSSGGNQPQHF
TRBJ2-5 | - | TRBV4-1 | many | TGCGCCAGCAGCCAATGGACTCGGGAGACCCAGTACTTC | CASSQWTRETQYF
TRBJ2-5 | - | TRBV5-1 | many | TGCGCCAGCAGCTTGGCCCCTGCGGGAAGAGAAGAGACCCAGTACTTC | CASSLAPAGREETQYF
TRBJ1-5 | - | TRBV20-1 | many | TGCAGTGCTAGTCCCCCTGGGGCCAGCAATCAGCCCCAGCATTTT | CSASPPGASNQPQHF
TRBJ1-2 | - | TRBV28 | - | TGTGCCAGCAGCCCCCGGGGGGGTCGCTATGGCTACACCTTC | CASSPRGGRYGYTF
TRBJ2-5 | - | TRBV4-1 | many | TGCGCCAGCAGCCAAGTCATCGGGGAAGAGACCCAGTACTTC | CASSQVIGEETQYF
TRBJ2-7 | TRBD1 | TRBV6-5 | many | TGTGCCAGCAGTTACTCCGGCAGCGGACAGGGGTACGAGCAGTACTTC | CASSYSGSGQGYEQYF
TRBJ2-6 | TRBD1 | TRBV2 | many | TGTGCCACCCGGGACAGATACTCTGGGGCCAACGTCCTGACTTTC | CATRDRYSGANVLTF
TRBJ2-2 | - | TRBV7-2 | many | TGTGCCACCCGAAGGACAGCGAACACCGGGGAGCTGTTTTTT | CATRRTANTGELFF
TRBJ2-7 | TRBD1 | TRBV5-1 | - | TGCGCCAGCAGCTACGGGACAGGTAAAGGGGAGCAGTACTTC | CASSYGTGKGEQYF
TRBJ1-6 | - | TRBV11-1 | many | TGTGCCAGCAGCTTATTCGACAGCCATTCACCCCTCCACTTT | CASSLFDSHSPLHF
TRBJ1-6 | TRBD1 | TRBV6-1 | few | TGTGCCAGCAGTAAGCCGGGACAGGGAGGTCGAGGGAATTCACCCCTCCACTTT | CASSKPGQGGRGNSPLHF